Presented here are 25 T cell receptor beta chains from one specimen sequenced in a study of T cell repertoires in cytomegalovirus infection. TCRdb redid the calling of the reads with MiXCR, one entry per CDR3 protein. The sample yields fewer than 300,000 distinct CDR3 sequences, about 25% seen once. Sequenced: PBMCs. Source of these receptors: a human donor in good health (CMV status not recorded). Some clones in this sample may be carry-over from other donors' samples.

This clonotype has a count of ten or more. Because the CDR3's place on the DNA is in doubt, the DNA is left out and the CDR3 is given as listed by TCRdb. This chain uses TRBV12-5 with TRBJ1-6; whether TRBD1, the table's D call, matches the DNA was not checked. With termini counted, the CDR3 has 15 amino acids. CDR1 LGHNT and CDR2 FRNRAP come from the germline V gene. This CDR3 reads CASGLGVAYGTGRTF.

This clonotype was found a few times. This sequence joins TRBV11-3 and TRBJ2-1; 10 positions match TRBD2. The CDR3 is made up of 18 amino acids. J gave up 5 bases and V 0 bases, and 10 bases lay outside the gene matches. The germline V gene has CDR1 SGHNT and CDR2 YENEEA. CDR3 bases: TGTGCCAGCAGCTTAGAGGCGGCTAGCGGGAGTATTCACAATGAGCAGTTCTTC. As protein: CASSLEAASGSIHNEQFF.

This clonotype was recorded many times. The chain uses TRBV7-3 and TRBJ1-1; tentative D call: TRBD1 (5 bases). Between the trimmed V and J ends, which lost 6 bases and 4 bases, there was a span of 15 bases. This CDR3 is built from 14 residues. CDR1 is SGHTA, CDR2 FQGTGA, per germline. The DNA for the CDR3 is TGTGCCAGCAGTTTTGGAGGGGTCGGCACTGAAGCTTTCTTT. Its protein is CASSFGGVGTEAFF.

Written as DNA, the CDR3 is TGTGCCAGCAGTACAGCGGGGCAGCGAGAGACCCAGTACTTC. This sequence encodes CASSTAGQRETQYF. V and J are TRBV7-6 and TRBJ2-5; 7 bases match TRBD2. This CDR3 region has 14 residues. Germline V gene sequence: CDR1 SGHVS, CDR2 FNYEAQ. Germline trimming cut 6 bases from V and 4 bases from J; bases unmatched to any gene: 8.

This clonotype was seen ten or more times. V usage is TRBV7-2 and J usage is TRBJ2-3; D tentatively fits TRBD1 or TRBD2 (5 bases each). V lost 1 base, J lost 0 bases, and 17 bases lay in between. The CDR3 is 18 amino acids. From germline, CDR1 is SGHTA and CDR2 FQGNSA. CDR3 in amino acids: CASSLEGPGPLSTDTQYF. In DNA form, the CDR3 reads TGTGCCAGCAGCTTAGAGGGGCCGGGGCCCCTTAGCACAGATACGCAGTATTTT.

CDR3 sequence: CASSRLAGVTNEQFF. The CDR3, as DNA: TGTGCCAGCAGCCGACTAGCGGGAGTAACCAATGAGCAGTTCTTC. The chain joins TRBV7-2 to TRBJ2-1, with 12 bases lining up with TRBD2. This CDR3 is built from 15 residues. The V gene's germline CDR1 is SGHTA and CDR2 FQGNSA. Trimming took 5 bases from V and 6 from J; bases not matched to a gene: 5. Using reference TRBV7-2 and TRBJ2-1 for the parts outside the CDR3, the full variable domain is GAGVSQSPSNKVTEKGKDVELRCDPISGHTALYWYRQSLGQGLEFLIYFQGNSAPDKSGLPSDRFSAERTGGSVSTLTIQRTQQEDSAVYLCASSRLAGVTNEQFFGPGTRLTVL.

This rearrangement joins TRBV29-1 to TRBJ2-7; D possibly matches TRBD1 or TRBD2 (5 bases each). This CDR3 is 14 amino acids long. V was trimmed by 0 bases and J by 7 bases, leaving 16 bases between them. Germline CDR1 SQVTM, CDR2 ANQGSEA. The CDR3 DNA reads as TGCAGCGTTGAAGAGAGAGGGGCGTATGCTGAGCAGTACTTC. Translated: CSVEERGAYAEQYF.

The chain carries TRBV6-5 and TRBJ2-6; no clear D. The CDR3 runs to 13 residues. The ends were cut back, 7 bases at V and 0 bases at J, with 4 bases in the middle. Per germline, CDR1 MNHEY and CDR2 SVGAGI. The CDR3 sequence is CASKFSGANVLTF. In DNA form, the CDR3 reads TGTGCCAGCAAATTCTCTGGGGCCAACGTCCTGACTTTC.

This chain connects TRBV6-2 or TRBV6-3 to TRBJ2-7; no definite D call. Germline CDR1 reads MNHEY; CDR2 reads SVGEGT. V lost 0 bases and J lost 5, with 11 bases in between. This CDR3 has 14 residues. Here the CDR3 DNA reads TGTGCCAGCAGTTACTCCCAGGAAATTAACGAGCAGTACTTC. Translated: CASSYSQEINEQYF.

This clonotype has a handful of counts. The chain combines TRBV7-2 with TRBJ2-1; D gene ambiguous. Trimming took 7 bases from V and 5 from J, leaving 18 bases between them. The CDR3 extends over 15 amino acids. Germline lookup yields CDR1 SGHTA and CDR2 FQGNSA. CDR3 coding DNA: TGTGCCAGCACACCCTCCTCGGCAGGTGACAATGAGCAGTTCTTC. Amino acid sequence: CASTPSSAGDNEQFF.

The chain employs TRBV28 and TRBJ2-4; TRBD1 aligns across 8 bases. Per germline, CDR1 MDHEN and CDR2 SYDVKM. The CDR3 extends over 18 amino acids. V lost 2 bases to trimming and J lost 0 bases; unmatched junction nucleotides: 9. The CDR3 loop reads CASSLALGTGLAKNIQYF. The CDR3 DNA follows: TGTGCCAGCAGTTTAGCACTGGGGACAGGACTAGCCAAAAACATTCAGTACTTC.

Only a few counts were recorded for this clonotype. This chain uses TRBV5-6 with TRBJ2-1; possibly TRBD1 or TRBD2 for D (5 bases each). This CDR3 comprises 15 residues. From germline, CDR1 is SGHDT and CDR2 YYEEEE. V dropped 4 bases and J dropped 10 bases, with 21 bases sitting between them. The CDR3 nucleotides are TGTGCCAGCAGCCTGTGGGGGACGCCGCACTTGGAGCAGTTCTTC. Translating it yields CASSLWGTPHLEQFF.

This clonotype was seen repeatedly, ten times or more. The chain uses TRBV7-8 and TRBJ2-5; D might be TRBD1 (6 bases). Germline V lookup: CDR1 SGHVS, CDR2 FQNEAQ. CDR3 length equals 16 residues. V dropped 7 bases and J dropped 5 bases, with 23 bases sitting between them. CDR3 protein: CASTQGGRPGWETQYF. The CDR3 nucleotides are TGTGCCAGCACCCAAGGGGGTAGACCGGGATGGGAGACCCAGTACTTC.

The chain carries TRBV10-3 and TRBJ1-2, with 9 positions matching TRBD1. This CDR3 contains 15 residues. The germline V gene has CDR1 ENHRY and CDR2 SYGVKD. V trimming: 2 bases; J trimming: 4 bases; junction bases outside the gene matches: 5. CDR3 loop: CAISELGQGLYGYTF. The DNA for the CDR3 is TGTGCCATCAGTGAGCTGGGACAGGGACTCTATGGCTACACCTTC.

The chain has TRBV11-2 and TRBJ2-7; D not resolved. The germline V and J ends were trimmed by 2 bases and 6 bases, with 11 bases remaining between them. The germline CDR1 and CDR2 sequences are SGHAT and FQNNGV. The CDR3 length is 13 residues. The CDR3 DNA sequence: TGTGCCAGCAGCTTAAAGACATATGTCGAGCAGTACTTC. Residues: CASSLKTYVEQYF. Full variable domain (missing parts from reference TRBV11-2 and TRBJ2-7): EAGVAQSPRYKIIEKRQSVAFWCNPISGHATLYWYQQILGQGPKLLIQFQNNGVVDDSQLPKDRFSAERLKGVDSTLKIQPAKLEDSAVYLCASSLKTYVEQYFGPGTRLTVT.

This clonotype occurred many times. This sequence joins TRBV5-1 and TRBJ2-2; 7 positions agree with TRBD2. Losses at the gene ends were 0 bases for V and 2 bases for J; bases not matched to a gene: 4. Germline loops: CDR1 SGHRS, CDR2 YFSETQ. This CDR3 is 16 amino acids long. The DNA of the CDR3 is TGCGCCAGCAGCTTGGATCCTAGCGGAAACACCGGGGAGCTGTTTTTT. Translated, it gives CASSLDPSGNTGELFF.

As regards this clonotype: The junction and the germline gene differ at one end; a read error may be behind it. The chain carries TRBV6-5 and TRBJ1-6; possibly TRBD1 for D (6 bases). From germline, CDR1 is MNHEY and CDR2 SVGAGI. CDR3 size: 16 residues. The CDR3 reads CASSRTVLFYDSPLHF. The CDR3 coding sequence is TGTGCCAGCAGTCGGACAGTTTTGTTCTATGATTCACCCCTCCACTTT.

This clonotype was detected a few times. V usage is TRBV6-5 and J usage is TRBJ2-1; D might be TRBD2 (6 bases). The CDR3 contains 15 residues. Trimming took 0 bases from V and 4 from J, leaving 10 bases between them. Germline V gene lookup returns CDR1 MNHEY and CDR2 SVGAGI. The chain's CDR3 is CASSYSGRRYNEQFF. The CDR3 nucleotides are TGTGCCAGCAGTTACTCAGGGAGGAGGTACAATGAGCAGTTCTTC.

This clonotype showed up just a few times. The chain combines TRBV6-5 with TRBJ1-3, with 8 bases fitting TRBD1. The ends lost 2 bases at V and 4 bases at J; junction bases unmatched: 7. The CDR3 has 16 amino acids. Germline assignment: CDR1 MNHEY and CDR2 SVGAGI. CDR3 nucleotide sequence: TGTGCCAGCAGTTACGCGACAGGGGTGGTAGGAAACACCATATATTTT. Protein sequence: CASSYATGVVGNTIYF.

The V gene is TRBV20-1, the J gene TRBJ1-1; no definite D call. This CDR3 is 11 amino acids long. The germline V gene encodes CDR1 DFQATT and CDR2 SNEGSKA (reference sequence). Trimming left V 6 bases short and J 3 bases short, with 8 bases between. The DNA of the CDR3 is TGCAGTGCACTACGGGACACTGAAGCTTTCTTT. Translated, it gives CSALRDTEAFF.

At least ten counts were recorded for this clonotype. The chain combines TRBV7-2 with TRBJ2-5; 8 bases map to TRBD2. The V gene's germline CDR1 is SGHTA and CDR2 FQGNSA. This CDR3 contains 14 residues. The V segment lost 5 bases and the J segment 5 bases; nucleotides outside the gene matches: 7. This chain's CDR3 is CASSPRGGSETQYF. The CDR3 DNA follows: TGTGCCAGCAGCCCACGGGGGGGGAGTGAGACCCAGTACTTC. The full variable domain, in which reference TRBV7-2 and TRBJ2-5 provide the parts outside the CDR3, is GAGVSQSPSNKVTEKGKDVELRCDPISGHTALYWYRQSLGQGLEFLIYFQGNSAPDKSGLPSDRFSAERTGGSVSTLTIQRTQQEDSAVYLCASSPRGGSETQYFGPGTRLLVL.

This clonotype was detected only a few times. The chain has TRBV7-4 and TRBJ2-7; 7 bases fit TRBD2. Trimming took 4 bases from V and 2 from J; bases not matched to a gene: 5. Germline CDR1 SGHVT, CDR2 SQSDAQ. This CDR3 comprises 14 residues. The CDR3 DNA follows: TGTGCCAGCAGCTACCCTAGCGGACCCTACGAGCAGTACTTC. It codes for CASSYPSGPYEQYF.

This clonotype came up many times. The chain carries TRBV12-3 or TRBV12-4 and TRBJ2-1; 7 bases match TRBD1. The ends lost 6 bases at V and 4 bases at J; junction bases unmatched: 9. The CDR3 is made up of 15 amino acids. The CDR3 nucleotides read TGTGCCAGCAGGTCAGGGGGACGGCGGTACAATGAGCAGTTCTTC. This gives the protein CASRSGGRRYNEQFF.

The rearrangement joins TRBV10-1 to TRBJ2-7; the match to TRBD1 covers 8 bases. Germline V gene data show CDR1 as WNHNN and CDR2 as SYGVQD (reference sequence). V shed 3 bases and J 3 bases; nucleotides not matched to a gene: 1. The CDR3 length is 13 residues. The CDR3 is CASSEQGDYEQYF. Here the CDR3 DNA reads TGCGCCAGCAGTGAACAGGGGGACTACGAGCAGTACTTC.

This clonotype was observed many times. V usage is TRBV7-2 and J usage is TRBJ2-3; TRBD2 matches at 9 bases. The CDR3 spans 16 residues. After removal of 2 bases from V and 5 bases from J, the junction contained 8 bases not matched to a gene. The V gene's germline CDR1 is SGHTA and CDR2 FQGNSA. The CDR3, as DNA: TGTGCCAGCAGCTTAAGGGTAGCGGGAGTCGGAGATACGCAGTATTTT. Its translation: CASSLRVAGVGDTQYF.